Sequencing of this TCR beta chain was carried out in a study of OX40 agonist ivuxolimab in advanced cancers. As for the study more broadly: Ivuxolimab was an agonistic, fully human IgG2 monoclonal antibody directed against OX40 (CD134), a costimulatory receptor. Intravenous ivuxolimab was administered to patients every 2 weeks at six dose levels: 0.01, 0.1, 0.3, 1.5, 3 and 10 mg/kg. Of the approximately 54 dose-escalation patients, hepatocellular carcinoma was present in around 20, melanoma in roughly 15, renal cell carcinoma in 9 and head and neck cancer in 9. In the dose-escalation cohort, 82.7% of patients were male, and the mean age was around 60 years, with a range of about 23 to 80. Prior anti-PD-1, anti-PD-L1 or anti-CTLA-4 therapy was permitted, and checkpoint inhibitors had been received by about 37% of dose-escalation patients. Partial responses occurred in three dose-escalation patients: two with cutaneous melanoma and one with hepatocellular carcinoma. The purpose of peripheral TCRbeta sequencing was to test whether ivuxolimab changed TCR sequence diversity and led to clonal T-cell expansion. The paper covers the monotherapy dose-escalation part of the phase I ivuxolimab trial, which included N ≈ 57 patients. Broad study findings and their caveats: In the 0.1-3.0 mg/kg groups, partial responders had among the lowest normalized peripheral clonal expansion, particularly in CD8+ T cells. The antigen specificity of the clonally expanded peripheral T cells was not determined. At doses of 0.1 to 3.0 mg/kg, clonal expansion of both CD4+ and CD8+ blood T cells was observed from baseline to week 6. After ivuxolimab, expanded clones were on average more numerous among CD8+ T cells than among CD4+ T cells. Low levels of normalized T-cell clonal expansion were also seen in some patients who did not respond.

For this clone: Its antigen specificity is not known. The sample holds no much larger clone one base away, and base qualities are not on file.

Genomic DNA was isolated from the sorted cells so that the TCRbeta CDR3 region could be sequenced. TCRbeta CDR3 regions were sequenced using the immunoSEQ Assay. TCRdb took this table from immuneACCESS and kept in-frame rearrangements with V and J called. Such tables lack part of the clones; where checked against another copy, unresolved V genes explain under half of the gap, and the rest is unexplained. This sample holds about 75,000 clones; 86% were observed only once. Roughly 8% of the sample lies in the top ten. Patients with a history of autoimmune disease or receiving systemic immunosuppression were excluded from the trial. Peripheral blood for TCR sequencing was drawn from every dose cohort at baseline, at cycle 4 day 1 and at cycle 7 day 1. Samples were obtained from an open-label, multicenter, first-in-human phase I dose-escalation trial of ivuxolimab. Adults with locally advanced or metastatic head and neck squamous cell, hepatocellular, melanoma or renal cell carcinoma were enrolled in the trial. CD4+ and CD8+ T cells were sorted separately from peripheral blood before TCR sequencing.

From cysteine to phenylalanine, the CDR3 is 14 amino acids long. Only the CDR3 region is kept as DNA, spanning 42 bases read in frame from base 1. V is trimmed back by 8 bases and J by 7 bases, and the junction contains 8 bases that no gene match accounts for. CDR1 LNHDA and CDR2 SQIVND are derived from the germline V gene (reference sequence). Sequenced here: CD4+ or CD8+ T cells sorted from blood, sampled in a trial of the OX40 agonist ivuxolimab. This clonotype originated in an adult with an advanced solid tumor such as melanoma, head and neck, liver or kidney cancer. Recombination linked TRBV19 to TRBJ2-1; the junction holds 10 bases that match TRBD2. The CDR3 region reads CASEKRGGKNEQFF. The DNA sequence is TGTGCCAGTGAGAAGCGGGGGGGCAAAAATGAGCAGTTCTTC.